Reported below is one TCR beta chain. Its antigen remains unknown. These data come from a study of beta chain features in type 1 diabetes. Overall study findings and caveats: Patients with Type 1 diabetes showed moderately but significantly shorter TCRB CDR3s in all four CD4+ subsets.

The length of the CDR3 is 12 residues. V was cut by 4 bases and J by 3 bases, with 3 bases left in between. Germline values: CDR1 SGHTA, CDR2 FQGTGA. Reverse transcription of all isolated RNA meant that expressed TCRB transcripts were sequenced. Libraries were prepared by immunoSEQ multiplex PCR; TCRdb keeps only in-frame clonotypes and omits some of them. The sample shows 40,000 to 65,000 clones, 63% of them seen only once. Specimen: stem cell memory CD4+ T cells from blood. The TCR originated in a young woman with type 1 diabetes. This rearrangement joins TRBV7-3 to TRBJ2-2; D gene unclear. The CDR3 nucleotides read TGTGCCAGCAGCTCATACACCGGGGAGCTGTTTTTT. Translated: CASSSYTGELFF.